Reported below is one T cell receptor (beta chain). Antigen unknown. This record comes from a study of CD8 T cells in Susac syndrome. The study's findings and limits: The study's TCR sequencing and HLA analysis drew on a certain number of individuals. That number was acknowledged as relatively small.

CD8+ and CD4+ blood T cells underwent TCR beta sequencing. Germline CDR1 reads MDHEN; CDR2 reads SYDVKM. Trimming shortened V by 3 bases and J by 4 bases, and 12 bases separated the two germline ends. There are 14 residues in the CDR3. The RNA input was about 0.45 to 1 ug, and it was reverse transcribed with random hexamers. From the immunoSEQ multiplex PCR reads, TCRdb called clonotypes with MiXCR, one entry per CDR3 protein. Altogether hundreds of thousands of distinct CDR3 sequences are present, 85% being singletons, with the ten largest covering 0.21%. The V gene is TRBV28, the J gene TRBJ1-2, with no clear D. Sequencing was carried out using CD8+ T cells from PBMCs. The clonotype originates from a human donor with multiple sclerosis. The CDR3 protein is CASSFRGVFYGYTF. The DNA for the CDR3 is TGTGCCAGCAGTTTTCGGGGAGTTTTCTATGGCTACACCTTC.